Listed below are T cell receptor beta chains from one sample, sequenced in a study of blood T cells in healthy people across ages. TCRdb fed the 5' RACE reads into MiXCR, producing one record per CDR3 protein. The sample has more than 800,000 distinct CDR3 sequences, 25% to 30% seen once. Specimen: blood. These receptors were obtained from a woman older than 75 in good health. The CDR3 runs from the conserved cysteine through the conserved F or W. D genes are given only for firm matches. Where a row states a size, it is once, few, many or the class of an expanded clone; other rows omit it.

cdr3_nt: TGTGCCATCAGTGGGGGACAGCTAAACGTCAATCAGCCCCAGCATTTT
cdr3_aa: CAISGGQLNVNQPQHF
j_call: TRBJ1-5
d_call: TRBD1
v_call: TRBV10-3
clone_size: .

cdr3_nt: TGCGCCAGCAGCCCCTTCGCGGGGGGCACAGATACGCAGTATTTT
cdr3_aa: CASSPFAGGTDTQYF
j_call: TRBJ2-3
d_call: TRBD2
v_call: TRBV5-1
clone_size: many

cdr3_nt: TGTGCCAGCAGTTTAGGGTGGGAAAGGGACACTGAAGCTTTCTTT
cdr3_aa: CASSLGWERDTEAFF
j_call: TRBJ1-1
d_call: .
v_call: TRBV12-3/TRBV12-4
clone_size: many

cdr3_nt: TGCGCCAGCAGCCAGACCGGGGCCGAAAATGAAAAACTGTTTTTT
cdr3_aa: CASSQTGAENEKLFF
j_call: TRBJ1-4
d_call: .
v_call: TRBV4-1
clone_size: once

cdr3_nt: TGCAGTGCTAGAGAAATCCAGGGTGGGATGGGTGAGCAGTTCTTC
cdr3_aa: CSAREIQGGMGEQFF
j_call: TRBJ2-1
d_call: .
v_call: TRBV20-1
clone_size: .

cdr3_nt: TGCGCCAGCAGCTTGGGGTCAAGCCATAATGAAAAACTGTTTTTT
cdr3_aa: CASSLGSSHNEKLFF
j_call: TRBJ1-4
d_call: .
v_call: TRBV5-1
clone_size: many

cdr3_nt: TGCAGTGCTAGAAAGACCGGGGGGAATGAGCAGTACTTC
cdr3_aa: CSARKTGGNEQYF
j_call: TRBJ2-7
d_call: TRBD2
v_call: TRBV20-1
clone_size: .

cdr3_nt: TGTGCCAGCAGTGCCCAGGACACCTCCTACGAGCAGTACTTC
cdr3_aa: CASSAQDTSYEQYF
j_call: TRBJ2-7
d_call: .
v_call: TRBV2
clone_size: many

cdr3_nt: TGTGCCAGCAGCTTATTCAGCTCCTACGAGCAGTACTTC
cdr3_aa: CASSLFSSYEQYF
j_call: TRBJ2-7
d_call: .
v_call: TRBV7-9
clone_size: many

cdr3_nt: TGTGCCAGCAGCTTAGAAAAGATAGCGGGGGGGCGAACAGATACGCAGTATTTT
cdr3_aa: CASSLEKIAGGRTDTQYF
j_call: TRBJ2-3
d_call: TRBD2
v_call: TRBV7-2
clone_size: .

cdr3_nt: TGTGCCTGGAGTGTATCCTCTATATCTGGGGCCAACGTCCTGACTTTC
cdr3_aa: CAWSVSSISGANVLTF
j_call: TRBJ2-6
d_call: .
v_call: TRBV30
clone_size: .

cdr3_nt: TGTGCCAGCAGCGATTACAGGGGCGGGAAAGGCACAGATACGCAGTATTTT
cdr3_aa: CASSDYRGGKGTDTQYF
j_call: TRBJ2-3
d_call: .
v_call: TRBV5-5
clone_size: .

cdr3_nt: TGTGCCAGCAGTGACAGTAGCGGGAGGGCCGCAGATACGCAGTATTTT
cdr3_aa: CASSDSSGRAADTQYF
j_call: TRBJ2-3
d_call: TRBD2
v_call: TRBV6-4
clone_size: .

cdr3_nt: TGTGCCAGCAGCTTGTATACAGGCGCTACTTACGAGCAGTACTTC
cdr3_aa: CASSLYTGATYEQYF
j_call: TRBJ2-7
d_call: .
v_call: TRBV5-6
clone_size: many

cdr3_nt: TGTGCCAGCAGCCAAGAGAGGACACCTCCGTGCGAGCAGTACTTC
cdr3_aa: CASSQERTPPCEQYF
j_call: TRBJ2-7
d_call: .
v_call: TRBV3-1
clone_size: few

cdr3_nt: TGTGCCAGCAGCCCTCAGACTAGCGGGGGGAGTAGGAATGAGCAGTTCTTC
cdr3_aa: CASSPQTSGGSRNEQFF
j_call: TRBJ2-1
d_call: TRBD2
v_call: TRBV7-2
clone_size: .

cdr3_nt: TGTGCCAGCAGCTTAATGGGGGGCATTAGCACAGATACGCAGTATTTT
cdr3_aa: CASSLMGGISTDTQYF
j_call: TRBJ2-3
d_call: .
v_call: TRBV7-8
clone_size: .

cdr3_nt: TGTGCCAGCAGCTTAGCGCTGGGTTACACCGGGGAGCTGTTTTTT
cdr3_aa: CASSLALGYTGELFF
j_call: TRBJ2-2
d_call: .
v_call: TRBV7-9
clone_size: few

cdr3_nt: TGTGCCAGCAGACTGGACAGCGACAATGAGCAGTTCTTC
cdr3_aa: CASRLDSDNEQFF
j_call: TRBJ2-1
d_call: .
v_call: TRBV6-5
clone_size: many

cdr3_nt: TGTGCCAGCAGTGAATATGGCCTAGCGGGCTTGAAAGAGACCCAGTACTTC
cdr3_aa: CASSEYGLAGLKETQYF
j_call: TRBJ2-5
d_call: TRBD2
v_call: TRBV25-1
clone_size: many

cdr3_nt: TGTGCCAGCTCACCGGACTCTGGGGCCAACGTCCTGACTTTC
cdr3_aa: CASSPDSGANVLTF
j_call: TRBJ2-6
d_call: .
v_call: TRBV18
clone_size: many

cdr3_nt: TGTGCCAGCAGCTTAGCGGGACTAGCGGCCAACCGACGTCCGGGCTCCTACAATGAGCAGTTCTTC
cdr3_aa: CASSLAGLAANRRPGSYNEQFF
j_call: TRBJ2-1
d_call: TRBD2
v_call: TRBV7-2
clone_size: many